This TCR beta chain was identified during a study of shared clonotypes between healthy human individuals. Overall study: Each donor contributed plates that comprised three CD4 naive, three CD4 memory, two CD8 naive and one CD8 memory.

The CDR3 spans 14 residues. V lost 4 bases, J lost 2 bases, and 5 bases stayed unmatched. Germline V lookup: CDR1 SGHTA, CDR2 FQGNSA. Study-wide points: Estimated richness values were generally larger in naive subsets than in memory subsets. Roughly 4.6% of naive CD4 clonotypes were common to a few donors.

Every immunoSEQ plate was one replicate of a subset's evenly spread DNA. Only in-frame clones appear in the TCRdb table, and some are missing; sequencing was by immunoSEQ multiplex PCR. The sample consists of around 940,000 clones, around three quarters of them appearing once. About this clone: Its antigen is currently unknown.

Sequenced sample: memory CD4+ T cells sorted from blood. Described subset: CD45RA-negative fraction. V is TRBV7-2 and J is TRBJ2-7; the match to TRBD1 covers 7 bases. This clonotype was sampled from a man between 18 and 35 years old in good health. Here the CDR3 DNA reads TGTGCCAGCAGCTGGACAGGAGGCCCCTACGAGCAGTACTTC. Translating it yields CASSWTGGPYEQYF.